These 19 T cell receptor beta chains came from one sample sequenced in a study of CD8 T cells in Susac syndrome. Random hexamers were used to reverse transcribe the RNA input (roughly 0.5 to 1 ug). One entry per CDR3 protein, called by TCRdb with MiXCR from the immunoSEQ multiplex PCR reads. The sample consists of about 81,000 distinct CDR3 sequences, roughly 94% of them appearing once. Sequencing input: CD8+ T cells from PBMCs. The source of these receptors is a human donor with Susac syndrome.

The rearrangement uses TRBV7-8 and TRBJ2-7; tentatively, D is TRBD2 (5 bases). This CDR3 contains 13 residues. CDR1 SGHVS and CDR2 FQNEAQ come from the germline V gene. V lost 0 bases and J lost 4, with 7 bases in between. This CDR3 reads CASSLAAAYEQYF. The CDR3 bases are TGTGCCAGCAGCTTAGCAGCGGCGTACGAGCAGTACTTC.

V and J are TRBV4-3 and TRBJ2-3; 10 bases align to TRBD2. V shed 0 bases and J 2 bases; nucleotides not matched to a gene: 2. The CDR3 extends over 16 amino acids. Per germline, CDR1 LGHNA and CDR2 YSLEER. The CDR3 loop reads CASSQETSGDTDTQYF. Here the CDR3 DNA reads TGCGCCAGCAGCCAAGAAACTAGCGGGGACACAGATACGCAGTATTTT.

This clonotype came up once. V and J are TRBV4-1 and TRBJ1-1, with TRBD1 matching 9 bases. Germline CDR1 and CDR2: MGHRA and YSYEKL. V shed 5 bases, J shed 6 bases, and the junction held 13 bases outside the gene matches. The CDR3 totals 16 residues. The CDR3 spells CASSTPGTGRVAEAFF. The CDR3 bases are TGCGCCAGCAGCACACCCGGGACAGGGAGGGTAGCTGAAGCTTTCTTT.

This chain joins TRBV5-4 and TRBJ1-6; weak D call: TRBD1 (5 bases). The CDR3 spans 16 residues. Trimming removed 1 base from V and 7 bases from J, with 15 bases in between. Germline V gene data show CDR1 as SGHNT and CDR2 as YYREEE (reference sequence). The CDR3 here is CASSLYQGYGNSPLHF. The DNA of the CDR3 is TGTGCCAGCAGCTTGTATCAGGGCTATGGAAATTCACCCCTCCACTTT.

This chain uses TRBV7-8 with TRBJ1-5; possibly TRBD1 for D (6 bases). V was pared by 1 base and J by 4 bases, with 11 bases between. In germline, CDR1 is SGHVS, CDR2 FQNEAQ. The CDR3 length is 15 residues. This CDR3 is CASSLDWTVNQPQHF. The CDR3 region has the DNA TGTGCCAGCAGCTTAGACTGGACAGTTAATCAGCCCCAGCATTTT.

The genes are TRBV12-3 or TRBV12-4 and TRBJ2-7, with TRBD2 as a possible D gene (6 bases). V lost 6 bases and J 2 bases, leaving 14 bases between the germline ends. The CDR3 extends over 14 amino acids. The CDR3 loop reads CASRAGTGAYEQYF. The CDR3, as DNA: TGTGCCAGCAGAGCCGGGACGGGAGCCTACGAGCAGTACTTC.

V is TRBV20-1 and J is TRBJ2-5; TRBD1 matches 10 bases. This CDR3 region has 14 residues. Trimming at V came to 5 bases and at J to 5 bases, leaving 8 bases not matched to a gene. CDR1 and CDR2 from the germline V gene are DFQATT and SNEGSKA (reference sequence). CDR3 amino acids: CSAYRDRGRETQYF. DNA for the CDR3: TGCAGTGCTTACCGGGACAGGGGACGGGAGACCCAGTACTTC.

J is TRBJ1-5 and V is TRBV7-3; D call uncertain. The CDR3 is 13 residues long. V lost 2 bases to trimming and J lost 6 bases, with 8 bases between them. Germline V gives CDR1 SGHTA, CDR2 FQGTGA. The CDR3 here is CASSLASGQPQHF. In DNA form, the CDR3 reads TGTGCCAGCAGCTTAGCGTCGGGTCAGCCCCAGCATTTT.

V usage is TRBV12-3 or TRBV12-4 and J usage is TRBJ2-7; D could derive from TRBD1 or TRBD2 (6 bases each). CDR3 length equals 14 residues. With 4 bases removed from V and 4 bases from J, the gap between germline ends came to 14 bases. CDR3 sequence reads: CASSWGAGTYEQYF. In DNA form, the CDR3 reads TGTGCCAGCAGTTGGGGGGCCGGGACGTACGAGCAGTACTTC.

This clonotype showed up just once. The V gene is TRBV18, the J gene TRBJ2-5; D tentatively fits TRBD1 or TRBD2 (5 bases each). V was cut by 4 bases and J by 5 bases, with 17 bases left in between. This CDR3 is 15 amino acids long. From germline, CDR1 is KGHSH and CDR2 LQKENI. The CDR3 nucleotides are TGTGCCAGCTCACTCCAGGACCGGGACCGGGAGACCCAGTACTTC. Translating it yields CASSLQDRDRETQYF.

The sample holds one count of this clonotype. The CDR3 DNA is TGTGCCAGCATCCCCCTGGGGGAAGATACGCAGTATTTT. Its protein is CASIPLGEDTQYF. J is TRBJ2-3 and V is TRBV11-2; D assignment may be TRBD1 or TRBD2 (5 bases each). The CDR3 sequence is 13 residues long. The germline gives CDR1 SGHAT, CDR2 FQNNGV. V lost 7 bases to trimming and J lost 5 bases, with 13 bases between them.

This clonotype was observed a handful of times. The chain carries TRBV7-3 and TRBJ2-3; TRBD2 matches at 7 bases. V was clipped by 0 bases and J by 0 bases; unmatched bases: 3. CDR1 is SGHTA, CDR2 FQGTGA, per germline. The CDR3 runs to 16 residues. The CDR3 DNA reads as TGTGCCAGCAGCTTAACGAGCGGGGCTAGCACAGATACGCAGTATTTT. It codes for CASSLTSGASTDTQYF.

V is TRBV3-1 and J is TRBJ2-7; TRBD2 aligns across 9 bases. J was trimmed by 4 bases and V by 2 bases; bases with no gene match: 3. Germline lookup yields CDR1 LGHDT and CDR2 YNNKEL (reference sequence). The CDR3 is 14 residues long. CDR3 sequence reads: CASSQQTSGYEQYF. The DNA of the CDR3 is TGTGCCAGCAGCCAACAGACTAGCGGATACGAGCAGTACTTC.

V usage is TRBV20-1 and J usage is TRBJ2-1; D may be TRBD2 (6 bases). Germline V lookup: CDR1 DFQATT, CDR2 SNEGSKA (reference sequence). The V end was cut by 3 bases, the J end by 8 bases, with 17 bases between. The CDR3 consists of 14 residues. For the CDR3, the DNA is TGCAGTGCTAGCGGGGGATCCTCATGGGATGAGCAGTTCTTC. Translating gives CSASGGSSWDEQFF.

CDR3 bases: TGTGCCAGCAGCCACCCCTTTGTCGGCACAGATACGCAGTATTTT. This codes for CASSHPFVGTDTQYF. The V call is TRBV11-2, the J call TRBJ2-3; D is undetermined. Looked up from germline, CDR1 is SGHAT and CDR2 is FQNNGV. V lost 5 bases to trimming and J lost 1 base, with 13 bases between them. The CDR3 has 15 residues. The whole variable domain, filled in from reference TRBV11-2 and TRBJ2-3, reads EAGVAQSPRYKIIEKRQSVAFWCNPISGHATLYWYQQILGQGPKLLIQFQNNGVVDDSQLPKDRFSAERLKGVDSTLKIQPAKLEDSAVYLCASSHPFVGTDTQYFGPGTRLTVL.

V and J are TRBV7-9 and TRBJ1-5; 7 bases match TRBD1. The germline CDR1 and CDR2 sequences are SEHNR and FQNEAQ (reference sequence). The junction had 7 bases not matched to a gene; V was cut back by 4 bases and J by 4 bases. This CDR3 region has 15 residues. CDR3 in DNA: TGTGCCAGCAGCTACGACAGGGACCAGAATCAGCCCCAGCATTTT. Its translation is CASSYDRDQNQPQHF.

The CDR3 DNA reads TGTGCCAGCAGTTTAGAACCAACAGGGGTTTCCTATGGCTACACCTTC. This codes for CASSLEPTGVSYGYTF. The gene calls are TRBV12-3 or TRBV12-4 and TRBJ1-2; TRBD1 matches at 7 bases. The CDR3 sequence is 16 residues long. Trimming cost V 1 base and J 4 bases; bases outside gene matches: 9.

The chain joins TRBV19 to TRBJ2-5, with 10 bases matching TRBD2. This CDR3 region has 18 residues. Germline values: CDR1 LNHDA, CDR2 SQIVND (reference sequence). Trimming removed 5 bases from V and 5 bases from J; junction bases left unmatched: 17. This chain's CDR3 is CASSASASGGPLGETQYF. The CDR3 DNA follows: TGTGCCAGTAGTGCTTCGGCTAGCGGGGGCCCTTTGGGGGAGACCCAGTACTTC. Together with reference TRBV19 and TRBJ2-5, the CDR3 gives the full variable domain: DGGITQSPKYLFRKEGQNVTLSCEQNLNHDAMYWYRQDPGQGLRLIYYSQIVNDFQKGDIAEGYSVSREKKESFPLTVTSAQKNPTAFYLCASSASASGGPLGETQYFGPGTRLLVL.

The rearrangement uses TRBV2 and TRBJ2-7; either TRBD1 or TRBD2 may fit D (5 bases each). The CDR3 length is 14 residues. V lost 1 base and J 4 bases, leaving 11 bases between the germline ends. CDR1 is SNHLY and CDR2 is FYNNEI in the germline V gene. The CDR3 spells CASSEGDRGYEQYF. For the CDR3, the DNA is TGTGCCAGCAGTGAAGGCGACAGAGGGTACGAGCAGTACTTC.